A single sample is the source of the 23 T cell receptor beta chains below, sequenced in a study of shared clonotypes between healthy human individuals. This table comes from immunoSEQ multiplex PCR, and its TCRdb copy is limited to in-frame clones, with some not included. The profile shows about 2 million clones, 85% to 95% of them singletons. Sequencing used naive CD4+ T cells sorted from blood. The subset here: CD45RA+ positively selected. The receptors originated from a man aged 18 to 30 in good health.

The genes are TRBV7-9 and TRBJ1-1; D remains unclear. CDR3 length equals 14 residues. CDR1 and CDR2 from the germline V gene are SEHNR and FQNEAQ (reference sequence). V was shortened by 5 bases and J by 3 bases, with 13 bases between the two germline ends. The CDR3 spells CASSEFTLHTEAFF. CDR3 coding DNA: TGTGCCAGCAGCGAGTTCACTCTCCACACTGAAGCTTTCTTT.

The chain joins TRBV18 to TRBJ2-5; D not resolved. Trimming took 4 bases from V and 3 from J, leaving 9 bases between them. The CDR3 has 13 residues. Germline assignment: CDR1 KGHSH and CDR2 LQKENI. Here the CDR3 reads CASSLLAEETQYF. The CDR3 DNA follows: TGTGCCAGCTCACTATTGGCGGAAGAGACCCAGTACTTC.

The CDR3 DNA reads as TGTGCCAGCTCACGGACAGGGAAGGAGGGCTACACCTTC. This sequence encodes CASSRTGKEGYTF. The V and J genes are TRBV18 and TRBJ1-2, with 8 nucleotides matching TRBD1. Germline trimming cut 4 bases from V and 8 bases from J; bases unmatched to any gene: 6. CDR3 length: 13 residues. Germline V gene sequence: CDR1 KGHSH, CDR2 LQKENI.

Turning to this clone: The sample holds other DNA sequences that translate to the same CDR3. V gene TRBV5-6 combines with J gene TRBJ2-7; D is uncertain. V lost 0 bases and J 4 bases, leaving 5 bases between the germline ends. The germline V gene encodes CDR1 SGHDT and CDR2 YYEEEE. This CDR3 has 12 amino acids. CDR3 amino acids: CASSLVGYEQYF. The DNA of the CDR3 is TGTGCCAGCAGCTTGGTAGGTTACGAGCAGTACTTC.

Turning to this clone: The same CDR3 can be traced to other DNA sequences in this sample. The chain is built from TRBV7-9 and TRBJ2-7; D call uncertain. CDR3 size: 13 residues. The V end was cut by 6 bases, the J end by 2 bases, with 11 bases between. Germline V lookup: CDR1 SEHNR, CDR2 FQNEAQ (reference sequence). CDR3 in amino acids: CASSSDPTYEQYF. CDR3 nucleotides: TGTGCCAGCAGTTCGGACCCGACCTACGAGCAGTACTTC.

This clone was observed a single time. The chain links TRBV30 to TRBJ2-1; 9 bases agree with TRBD2. V trimming: 1 base; J trimming: 8 bases; junction bases outside the gene matches: 15. The length of the CDR3 is 17 residues. Germline loops: CDR1 GTSNPN, CDR2 SVGIG (reference sequence). The CDR3 spells CAWSAALTSGGGDEQFF. The CDR3 bases are TGTGCCTGGAGTGCCGCTTTGACTAGCGGAGGGGGGGATGAGCAGTTCTTC.

The rearrangement joins TRBV4-3 to TRBJ2-1, with a weak D call TRBD2 (6 bases). The CDR3 covers 17 residues. Germline V gives CDR1 LGHNA, CDR2 YSLEER. V gave up 0 bases and J gave up 7 bases, with 19 bases separating them. The CDR3 region has the DNA TGCGCCAGCAGCCAAGATCTTCGGTCAGCGGGCCAGAATGAGCAGTTCTTC. This gives the protein CASSQDLRSAGQNEQFF.

The J gene is TRBJ1-2, the V gene TRBV25-1; D not resolved. The CDR3 spans 12 residues. V shed 7 bases and J shed 7 bases, with 13 bases lying between them. The germline gives CDR1 MGHDK, CDR2 SYGVNS. This CDR3 is CASTGGLRGYTF. In DNA form, the CDR3 reads TGTGCCAGCACTGGAGGACTTCGTGGCTACACCTTC.

The chain uses TRBV4-1 and TRBJ2-5, with 9 bases fitting TRBD2. V shed 0 bases, J shed 4 bases, and the junction held 9 bases outside the gene matches. The CDR3 is 17 amino acids. Germline CDR1 MGHRA, CDR2 YSYEKL. CDR3: CASSQDLSRGGRETQYF. The CDR3 coding sequence is TGCGCCAGCAGCCAAGATTTGTCGCGGGGGGGGAGAGAGACCCAGTACTTC.

The CDR3 DNA is TGCGCCAGCAGCCGGACTAGCGGGCGGAACACCGGGGAGCTGTTTTTT. This sequence encodes CASSRTSGRNTGELFF. V and J are TRBV5-1 and TRBJ2-2, with 11 bases matching TRBD2. V shed 4 bases and J 1 base; nucleotides not matched to a gene: 3. CDR1 SGHRS and CDR2 YFSETQ come from the germline V gene. The CDR3 is made up of 16 amino acids.

This chain uses TRBV20-1 with TRBJ1-1; 7 bases line up with TRBD1. The CDR3 consists of 11 residues. Germline values: CDR1 DFQATT, CDR2 SNEGSKA (reference sequence). Unmatched junction bases numbered 6, after V lost 3 bases and J lost 11 bases. CDR3 in DNA: TGCAGTGCTAGGGAGACAGGGCGGGCTTTCTTT. This encodes CSARETGRAFF.

The chain is built from TRBV5-1 and TRBJ2-5; D perhaps matches TRBD1 (6 bases). The CDR3 contains 14 residues. CDR1 is SGHRS and CDR2 is YFSETQ in the germline V gene. V was cut by 2 bases and J by 1 base, with 9 bases left in between. The CDR3 is CASSFTGTQETQYF. Written as DNA, the CDR3 is TGCGCCAGCAGCTTTACAGGGACCCAAGAGACCCAGTACTTC.

The chain employs TRBV5-8 and TRBJ2-4, with D possibly being TRBD1 (5 bases). The germline V gene has CDR1 SGHTS and CDR2 YDEGEE. The CDR3 covers 13 residues. Trimming took off 4 bases at V and 6 bases at J, with 11 bases between the two ends. For the CDR3, the DNA is TGTGCCAGCAGCCCCGGGCAGGGAAACATTCAGTACTTC. Translation gives CASSPGQGNIQYF.

CDR3 loop: CASSLFQGATEAFF. CDR3 DNA: TGTGCCAGCAGTTTGTTCCAGGGTGCCACTGAAGCTTTCTTT. The chain has TRBV27 and TRBJ1-1; tentatively, D is TRBD1 (5 bases). Germline-derived CDR1 and CDR2 are MNHEY and SMNVEV (reference sequence). Trimming removed 3 bases at V and 4 bases at J, with 12 bases between. The CDR3 runs 14 residues.

This clone appeared a single time. The V gene is TRBV2, the J gene TRBJ1-4; possibly TRBD1 for D (5 bases). CDR1 SNHLY and CDR2 FYNNEI come from the germline V gene. V gave up 2 bases and J gave up 14 bases, with 12 bases separating them. The CDR3 is made up of 12 amino acids. CDR3 sequence (DNA): TGTGCCAGCAGTGAACAGGGCAATGGGCTGTTTTTT. Translated: CASSEQGNGLFF.

In this sample, this clone turned up once. The chain is built from TRBV6-1 and TRBJ1-6; 8 bases are a match to TRBD1. CDR3 length: 16 residues. Germline-derived CDR1 and CDR2 are MNHNS and SASEGT. V shed 4 bases, J shed 9 bases, and the junction held 11 bases outside the gene matches. The CDR3 loop reads CASSASDRGLGSPLHF. DNA for the CDR3: TGTGCCAGCAGTGCGTCCGACAGGGGATTAGGTTCACCCCTCCACTTT.

The chain uses TRBV15 and TRBJ2-7; TRBD1 might be the D (5 bases). This CDR3 comprises 13 residues. CDR1 is LNHNV, CDR2 YYDKDF, per germline (reference sequence). The V end was cut by 1 base, the J end by 4 bases, with 8 bases between. The CDR3 loop reads CATSRAGMYEQYF. CDR3 DNA: TGTGCCACCAGCAGAGCAGGGATGTACGAGCAGTACTTC.

The chain recombines TRBV11-3 with TRBJ2-7, with a tentative D call TRBD2 (6 bases). V lost 5 bases, J lost 6 bases, and 17 bases lay in between. CDR3 length: 14 residues. CDR1 SGHNT and CDR2 YENEEA come from the germline V gene. The CDR3 sequence is CASSLGEVAGEQYF. As DNA, the CDR3 is TGTGCCAGCAGCCTCGGGGAGGTTGCGGGCGAGCAGTACTTC.

The CDR3 nucleotides are TGTGCCAGCAGCACGCGTCAGGGGGCTCCCCTCTCCTACGAGCAGTACTTC. Protein: CASSTRQGAPLSYEQYF. The chain employs TRBV5-8 and TRBJ2-7; 8 nucleotides agree with TRBD1. V gave up 4 bases and J gave up 0 bases; unmatched junction bases: 12. Germline CDR1 and CDR2: SGHTS and YDEGEE. The CDR3 totals 17 residues.

The chain uses TRBV14 and TRBJ1-6; TRBD1 agrees at 9 bases. The V segment lost 2 bases and the J segment 7 bases; nucleotides outside the gene matches: 3. Germline CDR1 and CDR2: SGHDN and FVKESK. The CDR3 extends over 15 amino acids. The CDR3 nucleotides are TGTGCCAGCAGCCAACTGACAGGGGGAAATTCACCCCTCCACTTT. It translates to CASSQLTGGNSPLHF.

The chain links TRBV5-6 to TRBJ2-4, with D uncertain. Trimming left V 2 bases short and J 0 bases short, with 9 bases between. CDR3 size: 15 residues. Germline V lookup: CDR1 SGHDT, CDR2 YYEEEE. The CDR3 nucleotides are TGTGCCAGCAGCTTAAAGGGTTTAGCCAAAAACATTCAGTACTTC. Its translation: CASSLKGLAKNIQYF.

The chain is built from TRBV19 and TRBJ1-1; D possibly corresponds to TRBD1 (5 bases). The V and J ends lost 4 bases and 4 bases respectively, with 13 bases between them. The V gene's germline CDR1 is LNHDA and CDR2 SQIVND (reference sequence). CDR3 length equals 14 residues. The DNA for the CDR3 is TGTGCCAGTAGTACAACAGCAGGGAGCACTGAAGCTTTCTTT. Protein: CASSTTAGSTEAFF.

The chain combines TRBV9 with TRBJ2-1; D call uncertain. The CDR3 is made up of 16 amino acids. Germline CDR1 SGDLS, CDR2 YYNGEE. Between the trimmed V and J ends, which lost 1 base and 0 bases, there was a span of 11 bases. The CDR3 here is CASSVIASSSYNEQFF. The CDR3 DNA is TGTGCCAGCAGCGTAATAGCCTCGAGCTCCTACAATGAGCAGTTCTTC.